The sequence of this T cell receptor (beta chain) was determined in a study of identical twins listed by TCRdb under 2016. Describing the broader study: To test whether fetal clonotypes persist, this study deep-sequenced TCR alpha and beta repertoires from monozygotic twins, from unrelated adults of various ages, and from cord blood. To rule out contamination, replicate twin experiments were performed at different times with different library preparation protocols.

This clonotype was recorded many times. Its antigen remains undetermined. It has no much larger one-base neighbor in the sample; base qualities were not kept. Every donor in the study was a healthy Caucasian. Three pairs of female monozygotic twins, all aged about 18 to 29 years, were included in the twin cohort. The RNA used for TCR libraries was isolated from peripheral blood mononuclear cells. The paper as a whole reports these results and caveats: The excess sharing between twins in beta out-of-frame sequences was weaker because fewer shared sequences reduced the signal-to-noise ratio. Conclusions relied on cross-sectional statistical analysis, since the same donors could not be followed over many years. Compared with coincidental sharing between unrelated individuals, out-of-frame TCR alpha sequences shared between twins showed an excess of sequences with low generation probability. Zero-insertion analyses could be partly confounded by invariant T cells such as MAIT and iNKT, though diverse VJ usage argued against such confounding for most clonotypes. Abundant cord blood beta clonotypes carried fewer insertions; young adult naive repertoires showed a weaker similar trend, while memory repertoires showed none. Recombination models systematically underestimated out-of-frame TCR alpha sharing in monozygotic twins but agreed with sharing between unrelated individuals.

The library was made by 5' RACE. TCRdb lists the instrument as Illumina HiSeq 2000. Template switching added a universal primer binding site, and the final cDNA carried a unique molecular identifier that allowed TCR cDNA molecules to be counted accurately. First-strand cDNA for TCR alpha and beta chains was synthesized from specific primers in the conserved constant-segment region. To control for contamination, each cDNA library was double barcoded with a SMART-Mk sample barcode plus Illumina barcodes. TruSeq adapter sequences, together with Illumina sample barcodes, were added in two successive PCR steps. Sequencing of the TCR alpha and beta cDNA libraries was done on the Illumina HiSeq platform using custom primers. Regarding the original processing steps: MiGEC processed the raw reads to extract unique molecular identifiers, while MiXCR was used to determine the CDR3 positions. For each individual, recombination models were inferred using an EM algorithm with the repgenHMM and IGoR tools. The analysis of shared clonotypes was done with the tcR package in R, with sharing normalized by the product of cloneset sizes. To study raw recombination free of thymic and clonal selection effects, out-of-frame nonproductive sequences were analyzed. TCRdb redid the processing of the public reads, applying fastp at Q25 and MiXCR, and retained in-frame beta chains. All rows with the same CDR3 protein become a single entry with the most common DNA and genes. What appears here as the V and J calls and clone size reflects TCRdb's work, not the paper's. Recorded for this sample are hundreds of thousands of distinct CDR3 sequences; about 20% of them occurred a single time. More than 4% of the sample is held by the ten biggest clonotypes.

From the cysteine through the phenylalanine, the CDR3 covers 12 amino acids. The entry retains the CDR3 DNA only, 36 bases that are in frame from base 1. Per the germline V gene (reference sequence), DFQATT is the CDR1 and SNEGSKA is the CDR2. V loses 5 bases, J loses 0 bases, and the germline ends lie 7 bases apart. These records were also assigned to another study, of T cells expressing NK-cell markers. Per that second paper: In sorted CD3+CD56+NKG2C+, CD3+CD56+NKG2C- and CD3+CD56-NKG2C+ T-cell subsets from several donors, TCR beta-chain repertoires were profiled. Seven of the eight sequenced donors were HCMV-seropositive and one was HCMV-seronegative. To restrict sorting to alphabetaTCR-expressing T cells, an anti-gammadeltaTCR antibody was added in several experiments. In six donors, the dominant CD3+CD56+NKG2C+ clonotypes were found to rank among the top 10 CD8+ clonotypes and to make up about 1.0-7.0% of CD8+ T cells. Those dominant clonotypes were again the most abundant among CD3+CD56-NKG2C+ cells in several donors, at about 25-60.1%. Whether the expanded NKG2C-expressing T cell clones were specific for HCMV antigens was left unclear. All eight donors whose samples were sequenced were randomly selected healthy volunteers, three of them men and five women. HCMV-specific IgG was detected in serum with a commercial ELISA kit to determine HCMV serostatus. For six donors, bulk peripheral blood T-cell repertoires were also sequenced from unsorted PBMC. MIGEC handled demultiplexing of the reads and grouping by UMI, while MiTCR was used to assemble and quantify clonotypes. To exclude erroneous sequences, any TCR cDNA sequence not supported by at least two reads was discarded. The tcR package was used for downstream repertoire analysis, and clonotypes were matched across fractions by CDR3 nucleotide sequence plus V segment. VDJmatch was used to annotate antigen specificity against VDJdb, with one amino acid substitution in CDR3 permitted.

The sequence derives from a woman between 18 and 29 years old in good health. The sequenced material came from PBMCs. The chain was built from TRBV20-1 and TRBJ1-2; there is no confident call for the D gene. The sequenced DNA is TGCAGTGCTCGACCAGCTAACTATGGCTACACCTTC. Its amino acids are CSARPANYGYTF.